The 5 T cell receptor beta chains below all came from one sample that was sequenced in a study of blood T cell repertoires in COVID-19. The assay was immunoSEQ multiplex PCR, and TCRdb's table has in-frame clones only and misses some. The sample records roughly 360,000 clones, roughly 90% being singletons. Sequencing was performed on PBMCs or T cells enriched from blood (not recorded which). The receptors were sampled from a woman aged 25 to 39 with acute COVID-19.

V and J are TRBV7-2 and TRBJ1-2; 9 bases align to TRBD1. Germline V CDR1 and CDR2: SGHTA, FQGNSA. The CDR3 is made up of 13 amino acids. With 3 bases clipped from V and 5 bases from J, the junction kept 1 base outside the gene matches. The CDR3 sequence: CASSFGTGYGYTF. For the CDR3, the DNA is TGTGCCAGCAGCTTTGGGACAGGGTATGGCTACACCTTC. The variable domain in full, completed from reference TRBV7-2 and TRBJ1-2, reads GAGVSQSPSNKVTEKGKDVELRCDPISGHTALYWYRQSLGQGLEFLIYFQGNSAPDKSGLPSDRFSAERTGGSVSTLTIQRTQQEDSAVYLCASSFGTGYGYTFGSGTRLTVV.

This clone was counted a single time. The gene calls are TRBV4-3 and TRBJ1-6; perhaps TRBD1 as D (5 bases). The CDR3 extends over 16 amino acids. Germline CDR1 LGHNA, CDR2 YSLEER. Trimming took off 1 base at V and 7 bases at J, with 14 bases between the two ends. CDR3 sequence (DNA): TGCGCCAGCAGCCAAGCCGGGGGGAGGCGCAATTCACCCCTCCACTTT. Protein: CASSQAGGRRNSPLHF.

The genes are TRBV7-2 and TRBJ2-2; TRBD1 might be the D (5 bases). Trimming took off 7 bases at V and 6 bases at J, with 12 bases between the two ends. In germline, CDR1 is SGHTA, CDR2 FQGNSA. This CDR3 region has 13 residues. DNA for the CDR3: TGTGCCAGCACACCTACAGGAGCCGGGGAGCTGTTTTTT. Translating gives CASTPTGAGELFF.

In its sample, this clone was seen once. The V and J genes are TRBV15 and TRBJ2-3; 7 nucleotides align to TRBD2. The CDR3 totals 14 residues. From germline, CDR1 is LNHNV and CDR2 YYDKDF (reference sequence). The trim removed 0 bases at V and 4 bases at J, leaving 1 base unmatched. CDR3 loop: CATSRDGGADTQYF. CDR3 coding DNA: TGTGCCACCAGCAGAGATGGGGGGGCAGATACGCAGTATTTT.

Comments on this clone: Additional DNA sequences in this sample encode the identical CDR3. The genes are TRBV5-1 and TRBJ2-1; 8 nucleotides line up with TRBD2. Germline-derived CDR1 and CDR2 are SGHRS and YFSETQ. This CDR3 spans 16 amino acids. Trimming removed 0 bases from V and 0 bases from J; junction bases left unmatched: 2. This CDR3 is CASSLAGGSSYNEQFF. As DNA, the CDR3 is TGCGCCAGCAGCTTGGCGGGGGGGAGCTCCTACAATGAGCAGTTCTTC.